The 15 T cell receptor beta chains given below trace back to one sample, sequenced in a study of shared clonotypes between healthy human individuals. The table came from immunoSEQ multiplex PCR; TCRdb's copy has only in-frame clones and leaves some out. This sample carries more than 900,000 clones, around 82% of them seen once, and the ten largest clones take more than 0.55%. The sample was memory CD4+ T cells from PBMCs. This sample's subset: CD45RA-negative fraction. All receptors come from a man younger than 35 in good health. Some clones in this sample may be carry-over from other donors' samples.

Note on this clone: This may stem from a read error, because a much larger clone lies one nucleotide away. The chain couples TRBV5-8 to TRBJ1-4; maybe TRBD1 (5 bases). The CDR3 has 13 amino acids. Per the germline V gene, CDR1 is SGHTS and CDR2 is YDEGEE. The V gene lost 1 base and the J gene lost 8 bases, with 9 bases spanning the gap. The CDR3 here is CASSLIGGEKLFF. The CDR3 DNA follows: TGTGCCAGCAGCTTGATCGGGGGGGAAAAACTGTTTTTT. Full variable domain (rest looked up from reference TRBV5-8 and TRBJ1-4): EAGVTQSPTHLIKTRGQQATLRCSPISGHTSVYWYQQALGLGLQFLLWYDEGEERNRGNFPPRFSGRQFPNYSSELNVNALELEDSALYLCASSLIGGEKLFFGSGTQLSVL.

The sample holds a few counts of this clone. This chain links TRBV2 with TRBJ1-1; D is uncertain. The ends were cut back, 9 bases at V and 1 base at J, with 12 bases in the middle. CDR3 length: 13 residues. Germline CDR1 and CDR2: SNHLY and FYNNEI. The DNA for the CDR3 is TGTGCCAGTCGCCGGTTACAGAACACTGAAGCTTTCTTT. Amino acids: CASRRLQNTEAFF.

The V and J genes are TRBV29-1 and TRBJ2-1; TRBD1 agrees at 12 bases. Germline lookup yields CDR1 SQVTM and CDR2 ANQGSEA. The CDR3 is made up of 15 amino acids. After removal of 3 bases from V and 8 bases from J, the junction contained 8 bases not matched to a gene. CDR3 amino acids: CSVDGAGQGADEQFF. CDR3 nucleotide sequence: TGCAGCGTTGATGGGGCGGGACAGGGGGCTGATGAGCAGTTCTTC.

The rearrangement uses TRBV6-6 and TRBJ1-3, with TRBD1 matching over 8 bases. CDR3 length equals 15 residues. Trimming removed 4 bases from V and 4 bases from J; junction bases left unmatched: 6. Germline CDR1 reads MNHNY; CDR2 reads SVGAGI (reference sequence). This CDR3 reads CASSLRTGTGNTIYF. CDR3 nucleotide sequence: TGTGCCAGCAGTTTACGGACAGGGACAGGAAACACCATATATTTT.

This chain connects TRBV18 to TRBJ1-2; D may be TRBD1 (5 bases). The V gene's germline CDR1 is KGHSH and CDR2 LQKENI. Trimming pared 3 bases from V and 6 bases from J, leaving 14 bases between. This CDR3 has 14 residues. The CDR3 sequence is CASSPEGLGHGYTF. The DNA of the CDR3 is TGTGCCAGCTCACCTGAGGGTCTGGGACATGGCTACACCTTC.

J is TRBJ2-2 and V is TRBV18, with D tentatively TRBD2 (6 bases). V lost 3 bases to trimming and J lost 5 bases, with 13 bases between them. This CDR3 comprises 15 residues. CDR1 and CDR2 (germline): KGHSH, LQKENI. CDR3 region: CASSPHPAGTGELFF. In DNA, the CDR3 is TGTGCCAGCTCACCGCATCCGGCGGGGACCGGGGAGCTGTTTTTT.

This chain joins TRBV5-6 and TRBJ2-7, with TRBD2 as a possible D gene (6 bases). CDR1 is SGHDT and CDR2 is YYEEEE in the germline V gene. The CDR3 sequence is 15 residues long. V was cut by 0 bases and J by 2 bases, with 12 bases left in between. The CDR3 loop is CASSLAGGWAYEQYF. The DNA of the CDR3 is TGTGCCAGCAGCTTGGCCGGAGGGTGGGCCTACGAGCAGTACTTC.

The genes are TRBV27 and TRBJ2-7; 7 nucleotides match TRBD2. V was pared by 10 bases and J by 5 bases, with 8 bases of the junction left unmatched. CDR1 is MNHEY and CDR2 is SMNVEV in the germline V gene (reference sequence). The CDR3 is 12 residues long. CDR3 coding DNA: TGTGCCACCGAAGCGGGACCGGACGAGCAGTACTTC. Amino acids: CATEAGPDEQYF.

There are a few counts of this clone. V and J are TRBV5-6 and TRBJ2-7; D is perhaps TRBD2 (6 bases). The germline gives CDR1 SGHDT, CDR2 YYEEEE. The CDR3 runs 14 residues. V was pared by 3 bases and J by 4 bases, with 14 bases between. The chain's CDR3 is CASSSGSRGYEQYF. The DNA of the CDR3 is TGTGCCAGCAGCTCAGGGTCACGGGGGTACGAGCAGTACTTC.

The chain combines TRBV6-1 with TRBJ2-1; D gene ambiguous. There are 13 residues in the CDR3. Trimming took off 6 bases at V and 7 bases at J, with 13 bases between the two ends. Germline V gives CDR1 MNHNS, CDR2 SASEGT. The CDR3 is CASRQARWNEQFF. CDR3 DNA sequence: TGTGCCAGCAGGCAAGCCCGATGGAATGAGCAGTTCTTC.

The rearrangement uses TRBV5-1 and TRBJ1-2; no firm D call. V lost 0 bases to trimming and J lost 8 bases, with 11 bases between them. CDR3 length equals 13 residues. CDR1 SGHRS and CDR2 YFSETQ come from the germline V gene. The chain's CDR3 is CASSLDPFRGYTF. CDR3 DNA: TGCGCCAGCAGCTTGGACCCCTTTAGGGGCTACACCTTC.

The chain has TRBV14 and TRBJ2-3; D is unclear. Per the germline V gene, CDR1 is SGHDN and CDR2 is FVKESK. This CDR3 contains 16 residues. The V gene lost 2 bases and the J gene lost 5 bases, with 17 bases spanning the gap. For the CDR3, the DNA is TGTGCCAGCAGCCAACGTGGAGCCCTCCGTCGAGATACGCAGTATTTT. Residues: CASSQRGALRRDTQYF.

The gene calls are TRBV5-1 and TRBJ2-3; 8 bases are a match to TRBD2. Trimming at V came to 8 bases and at J to 2 bases, leaving 7 bases not matched to a gene. The CDR3 length is 14 residues. Looked up from germline, CDR1 is SGHRS and CDR2 is YFSETQ. The CDR3 reads CASSAGAFTDTQYF. The CDR3 DNA is TGCGCCAGTTCAGCGGGAGCGTTCACAGATACGCAGTATTTT.

This clone was observed many times. The V call is TRBV30, the J call TRBJ1-2, with D unclear. Between the trimmed V and J ends, which lost 8 bases and 8 bases, there was a span of 21 bases. Germline V gene data show CDR1 as GTSNPN and CDR2 as SVGIG (reference sequence). The CDR3 length is 13 residues. CDR3 loop: CARRRQDLGGYTF. CDR3 DNA: TGTGCCCGGCGGAGGCAGGACCTTGGGGGCTACACCTTC.

This rearrangement joins TRBV12-5 to TRBJ1-5; 8 bases are shared with TRBD1. V was clipped by 7 bases and J by 0 bases; unmatched bases: 5. The CDR3 loop spans 15 amino acids. Looked up from germline, CDR1 is LGHNT and CDR2 is FRNRAP. This CDR3 is CASAQGAGSNQPQHF. The CDR3 nucleotides are TGTGCTAGTGCCCAGGGGGCCGGTAGCAATCAGCCCCAGCATTTT.